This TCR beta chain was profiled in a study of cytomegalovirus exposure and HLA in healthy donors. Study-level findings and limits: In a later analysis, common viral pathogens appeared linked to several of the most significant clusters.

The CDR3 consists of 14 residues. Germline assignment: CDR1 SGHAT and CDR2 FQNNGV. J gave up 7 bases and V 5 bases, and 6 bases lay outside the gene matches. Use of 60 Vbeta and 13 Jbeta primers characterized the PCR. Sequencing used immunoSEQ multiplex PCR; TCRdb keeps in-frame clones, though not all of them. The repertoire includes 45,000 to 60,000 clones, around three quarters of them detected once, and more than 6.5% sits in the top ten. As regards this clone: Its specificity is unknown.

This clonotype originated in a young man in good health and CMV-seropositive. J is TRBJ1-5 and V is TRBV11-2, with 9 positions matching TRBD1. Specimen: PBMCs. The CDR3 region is CASSAGQGQQPQHF. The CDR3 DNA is TGTGCCAGCAGCGCGGGACAGGGTCAGCAGCCCCAGCATTTT.